In its sample, the clone carrying this TCR beta chain was seen many times. Its antigen is not identified. The CDR3 is cut off 3 residues early in the read; its end comes from the germline J gene. The V gene end was trimmed by 3 bases and the J gene end by 5 bases; junction bases not matched to a gene: 3. This CDR3 comprises 13 residues. CDR1 LNHDA and CDR2 SQIVND come from the germline V gene (reference sequence). The source of the sample is a study of T cell clonality in common variable immunodeficiency. Points from the study as a whole: TCRbeta clonality was increased in CVID versus healthy controls. Shared TCRbeta clones were fewer between CVID subjects than controls. Common variable immunodeficiency TCR beta sequences reportedly had fewer deletions and N-nucleotide insertions.

TCRdb's table, derived via immunoSEQ multiplex PCR, lists solely in-frame clones and lacks some. Recorded here are 15,000 to 20,000 clones, with no singletons, and the ten leading clones hold about 6.8%. The rearrangement links TRBV19 to TRBJ1-2; TRBD1 matches 7 bases. Sample: peripheral blood mononuclear cells. The TCR comes from a human donor with common variable immunodeficiency. CDR3 sequence: CASSIDREYGYTF. CDR3 DNA, as far as it was read: TGTGCCAGTAGTATCGACAGGGAATATGGC.